Following are 22 T cell receptor beta chains from one sample sequenced in a study of CD8+ T cells in alopecia areata. Investigators isolated RNA and reverse transcribed it into cDNA to act as the sequencing template. Method: immunoSEQ multiplex PCR; TCRdb's copy keeps in-frame clones and lacks some. The sample has 20,000 to 30,000 clones, 50% to 55% seen once. The material sequenced was NKG2D-high CD8+ T cells sorted from blood. The receptors come from a human donor with alopecia areata.

V usage is TRBV4-1 and J usage is TRBJ2-7, with 7 positions matching TRBD2. CDR1 MGHRA and CDR2 YSYEKL come from the germline V gene. V shed 0 bases, J shed 5 bases, and the junction held 4 bases outside the gene matches. The CDR3 extends over 14 amino acids. The CDR3 coding sequence is TGCGCCAGCAGCCAAGAACCCGGGAGGCACGAGCAGTACTTC. Its translation: CASSQEPGRHEQYF.

The V and J genes are TRBV27 and TRBJ2-7, with D possibly matching TRBD1 (6 bases). The better agreement between TRBJ2-5 and the DNA end casts doubt on the J call. Germline V gene sequence: CDR1 MNHEY, CDR2 SMNVEV (reference sequence). The CDR3 is made up of 12 amino acids. CDR3 sequence (DNA): TGTGCCAGCCTGGACAGCCAAGAGACCCAGTACTTC. It specifies CASLDSQETQYF.

The CDR3 bases are TGTGCCAGCAGCTACGGGACAGGAGAATCTAACTATGGCTACACCTTC. Residues: CASSYGTGESNYGYTF. The chain has TRBV13 and TRBJ1-2; 8 bases fit TRBD1. This CDR3 is 16 amino acids long. V gave up 4 bases and J gave up 0 bases; unmatched junction bases: 7. CDR1 PRHDT and CDR2 FYEKMQ come from the germline V gene (reference sequence). The full variable domain, with the rest looked up from reference TRBV13 and TRBJ1-2, is AAGVIQSPRHLIKEKRETATLKCYPIPRHDTVYWYQQGPGQDPQFLISFYEKMQSDKGSIPDRFSAQQFSDYHSELNMSSLELGDSALYFCASSYGTGESNYGYTFGSGTRLTVV.

The chain couples TRBV9 to TRBJ2-7; a weak D match, TRBD2 (5 bases). CDR1 and CDR2 from the germline V gene are SGDLS and YYNGEE. The CDR3 is 14 residues long. V lost 0 bases and J 2 bases, leaving 9 bases between the germline ends. CDR3 DNA sequence: TGTGCCAGCAGCGTAGCTAGCCTAACCTACGAGCAGTACTTC. Amino acids: CASSVASLTYEQYF.

This clone was seen at least ten times. V gene TRBV14 combines with J gene TRBJ2-7; TRBD2 agrees at 7 bases. The CDR3 spans 11 residues. V trimming: 7 bases; J trimming: 6 bases; junction bases outside the gene matches: 3. The germline V gene encodes CDR1 SGHDN and CDR2 FVKESK. CDR3 coding DNA: TGTGCCAGCAATTCGGGGGGCGAGCAGTACTTC. Residues: CASNSGGEQYF.

This clone was recorded many times. The chain is built from TRBV9 and TRBJ2-1; 7 nucleotides align to TRBD2. The CDR3 spans 16 residues. Germline assignment: CDR1 SGDLS and CDR2 YYNGEE. The J segment lost 5 bases and the V segment lost 4 bases, leaving 12 bases of the junction unmatched. The CDR3 loop is CASSFSRGRVDNEQFF. The CDR3 nucleotides are TGTGCCAGCAGCTTCTCGCGAGGGAGGGTGGACAATGAGCAGTTCTTC.

This clone was detected only a few times. The chain uses TRBV10-3 and TRBJ2-1; D tentatively reads TRBD1 or TRBD2 (6 bases each). Germline lookup yields CDR1 ENHRY and CDR2 SYGVKD. The CDR3 covers 15 residues. Trimming left V 10 bases short and J 0 bases short, with 16 bases between. In DNA, the CDR3 is TGTGCCAGCGGGACACCCGAAAGCTCCTACAATGAGCAGTTCTTC. Protein: CASGTPESSYNEQFF.

This clone was observed a handful of times. The chain is built from TRBV28 and TRBJ1-2; no firm D call. Germline V gene lookup returns CDR1 MDHEN and CDR2 SYDVKM. With 3 bases removed from V and 0 bases from J, the gap between germline ends came to 5 bases. There are 13 residues in the CDR3. The chain's CDR3 is CASSLSPNYGYTF. CDR3 bases: TGTGCCAGCAGTTTGTCGCCTAACTATGGCTACACCTTC.

The rearrangement links TRBV27 to TRBJ2-3, with 9 nucleotides matching TRBD2. V trimming: 2 bases; J trimming: 3 bases; junction bases outside the gene matches: 3. The germline CDR1 and CDR2 sequences are MNHEY and SMNVEV (reference sequence). This CDR3 is built from 15 residues. This chain's CDR3 is CASSLSGRHTDTQYF. The DNA for the CDR3 is TGTGCCAGCAGTTTAAGCGGGAGGCATACAGATACGCAGTATTTT.

CDR3 residues: CASSLVGLAGDEQYF. CDR3 bases: TGCGCCAGCAGCTTGGTTGGACTAGCGGGAGACGAGCAGTACTTC. The V call is TRBV5-1, the J call TRBJ2-7; TRBD2 agrees at 13 bases. The CDR3 totals 15 residues. CDR1 is SGHRS, CDR2 YFSETQ, per germline. V gave up 0 bases and J gave up 5 bases; unmatched junction bases: 2.

This clone has a handful of counts. DNA of the CDR3: TGTGCCAGCAGCGCCCCACAGGACACTGAAGCTTTCTTT. Its translation is CASSAPQDTEAFF. This rearrangement joins TRBV9 to TRBJ1-1; tentative D call: TRBD1 (5 bases). The germline CDR1 and CDR2 sequences are SGDLS and YYNGEE. The CDR3 spans 13 residues. Trimming removed 3 bases at V and 3 bases at J, with 9 bases between. Full variable domain (rest looked up from reference TRBV9 and TRBJ1-1): DSGVTQTPKHLITATGQRVTLRCSPRSGDLSVYWYQQSLDQGLQFLIQYYNGEERAKGNILERFSAQQFPDLHSELNLSSLELGDSALYFCASSAPQDTEAFFGQGTRLTVV.

V usage is TRBV15 and J usage is TRBJ2-2; 7 nucleotides agree with TRBD1. CDR3 length: 16 amino acids. Trimming removed 4 bases from V and 0 bases from J; junction bases left unmatched: 5. The germline CDR1 and CDR2 sequences are LNHNV and YYDKDF (reference sequence). CDR3 protein: CATSIGTDTNTGELFF. In DNA, the CDR3 is TGTGCCACCAGCATTGGGACAGACACGAACACCGGGGAGCTGTTTTTT.

The gene calls are TRBV6-1 and TRBJ2-5; 12 bases agree with TRBD2. The V gene's germline CDR1 is MNHNS and CDR2 SASEGT. The CDR3 has 14 amino acids. J was trimmed by 10 bases and V by 2 bases; bases with no gene match: 5. This CDR3 is CASSESSSGRDQYF. For the CDR3, the DNA is TGTGCCAGCAGTGAATCATCTAGCGGGAGGGACCAGTACTTC.

The chain links TRBV9 to TRBJ1-2; 8 bases match TRBD1. This CDR3 contains 15 residues. Germline V gives CDR1 SGDLS, CDR2 YYNGEE. V was pared by 3 bases and J by 5 bases, with 9 bases of the junction left unmatched. The CDR3 DNA follows: TGTGCCAGCAGCGCCGACCTCACAGGGGGGTATGGCTACACCTTC. Translated: CASSADLTGGYGYTF.

The chain combines TRBV14 with TRBJ1-2; D unclear. Between the trimmed V and J ends, which lost 0 bases and 3 bases, there was a span of 8 bases. The CDR3 runs 14 residues. Per the germline V gene, CDR1 is SGHDN and CDR2 is FVKESK. The CDR3 is CASSQDGRDYGYTF. DNA for the CDR3: TGTGCCAGCAGCCAAGACGGCCGCGACTATGGCTACACCTTC.

This clone is medium-sized (0.01 to 0.1%) by share. The chain recombines TRBV25-1 with TRBJ2-1; TRBD2 aligns across 9 bases. The CDR3 sequence is 13 residues long. Germline assignment: CDR1 MGHDK and CDR2 SYGVNS. With V trimmed by 8 bases and J by 8 bases, 7 bases remained unmatched. CDR3 DNA: TGTGCCAGCTCCAGGACTAGCGTCGATGAGCAGTTCTTC. Translating it yields CASSRTSVDEQFF.

The CDR3 DNA follows: TGCGCCAGCAGCCAAGAAGGGTTTGGGGGTTACGAGCAGTACTTC. Translation: CASSQEGFGGYEQYF. This sequence joins TRBV4-1 and TRBJ2-7; the D call may be TRBD1 or TRBD2 (5 bases each). Deletions cut 0 bases from V and 4 bases from J, with 13 bases between. The germline gives CDR1 MGHRA, CDR2 YSYEKL. There are 15 residues in the CDR3.

The CDR3 loop reads CASSYGIVPYEQYF. For the CDR3, the DNA is TGTGCCAGCAGTTACGGAATCGTACCGTACGAGCAGTACTTC. The chain carries TRBV6-5 and TRBJ2-7, with D unclear. Per germline, CDR1 MNHEY and CDR2 SVGAGI. Trimming took 2 bases from V and 4 from J, leaving 12 bases between them. The CDR3 runs to 14 residues.

The chain is built from TRBV27 and TRBJ2-7; 11 positions match TRBD2. Germline CDR1 is MNHEY and CDR2 is SMNVEV (reference sequence). CDR3 size: 15 residues. J was trimmed by 3 bases and V by 2 bases; bases with no gene match: 3. The CDR3 protein is CASSLLTSGSYEQYF. The CDR3 coding sequence is TGTGCCAGCAGTTTACTAACTAGCGGGAGCTACGAGCAGTACTTC.

The chain carries TRBV29-1 and TRBJ1-4; 10 bases are shared with TRBD1. This CDR3 comprises 16 residues. Germline lookup yields CDR1 SQVTM and CDR2 ANQGSEA. Germline trimming cut 3 bases from V and 12 bases from J; bases unmatched to any gene: 16. In nucleotides, the CDR3 is TGCAGCGTTGAGTTCCGGGACAGGGGAATCGAAGGTGAACTGTTTTTT. Translation gives CSVEFRDRGIEGELFF.

There are a few counts of this clone. This chain connects TRBV2 to TRBJ1-5; TRBD1 matches at 7 bases. With 2 bases clipped from V and 0 bases from J, the junction kept 4 bases outside the gene matches. This CDR3 is 16 amino acids long. CDR1 SNHLY and CDR2 FYNNEI come from the germline V gene. The CDR3: CASSELTGNSNQPQHF. DNA for the CDR3: TGTGCCAGCAGTGAATTGACAGGGAATAGCAATCAGCCCCAGCATTTT.

The chain uses TRBV5-1 and TRBJ2-7; D might be TRBD1 (6 bases). The germline V gene has CDR1 SGHRS and CDR2 YFSETQ. There are 16 residues in the CDR3. Trimming removed 6 bases from V and 3 bases from J, with 22 bases in between. The CDR3 nucleotides are TGCGCCAGCACCCACCCCACTCCCCACAGGGACTACGAGCAGTACTTC. This gives the protein CASTHPTPHRDYEQYF.